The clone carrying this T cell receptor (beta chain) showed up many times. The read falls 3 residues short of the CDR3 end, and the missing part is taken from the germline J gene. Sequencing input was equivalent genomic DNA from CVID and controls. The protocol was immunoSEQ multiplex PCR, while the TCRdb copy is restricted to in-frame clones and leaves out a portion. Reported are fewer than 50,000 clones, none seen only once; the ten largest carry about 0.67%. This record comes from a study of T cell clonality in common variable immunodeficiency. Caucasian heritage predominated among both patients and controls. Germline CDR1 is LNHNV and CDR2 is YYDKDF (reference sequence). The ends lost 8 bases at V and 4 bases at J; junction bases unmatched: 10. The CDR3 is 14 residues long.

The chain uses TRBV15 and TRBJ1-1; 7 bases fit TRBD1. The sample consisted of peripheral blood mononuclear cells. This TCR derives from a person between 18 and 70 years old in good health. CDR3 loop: CATLEGGGSTEAFF. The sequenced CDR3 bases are TGTGCCACCTTAGAAGGGGGCGGTAGCACTGAA.